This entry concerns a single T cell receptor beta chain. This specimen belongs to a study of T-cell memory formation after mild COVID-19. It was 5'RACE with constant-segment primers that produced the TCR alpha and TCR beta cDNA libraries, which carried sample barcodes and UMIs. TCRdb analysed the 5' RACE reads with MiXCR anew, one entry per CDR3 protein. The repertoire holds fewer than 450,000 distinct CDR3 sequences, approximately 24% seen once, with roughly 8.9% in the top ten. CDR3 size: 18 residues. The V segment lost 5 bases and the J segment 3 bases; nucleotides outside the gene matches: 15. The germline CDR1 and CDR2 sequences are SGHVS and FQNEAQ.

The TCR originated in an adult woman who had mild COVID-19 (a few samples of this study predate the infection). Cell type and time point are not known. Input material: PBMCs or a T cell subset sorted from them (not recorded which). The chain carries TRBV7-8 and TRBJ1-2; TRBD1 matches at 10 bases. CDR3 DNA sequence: TGTGCCAGCAGCAGAGCTATTTGGACAGGGGGTAGTCACTATGGCTACACCTTC. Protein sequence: CASSRAIWTGGSHYGYTF.